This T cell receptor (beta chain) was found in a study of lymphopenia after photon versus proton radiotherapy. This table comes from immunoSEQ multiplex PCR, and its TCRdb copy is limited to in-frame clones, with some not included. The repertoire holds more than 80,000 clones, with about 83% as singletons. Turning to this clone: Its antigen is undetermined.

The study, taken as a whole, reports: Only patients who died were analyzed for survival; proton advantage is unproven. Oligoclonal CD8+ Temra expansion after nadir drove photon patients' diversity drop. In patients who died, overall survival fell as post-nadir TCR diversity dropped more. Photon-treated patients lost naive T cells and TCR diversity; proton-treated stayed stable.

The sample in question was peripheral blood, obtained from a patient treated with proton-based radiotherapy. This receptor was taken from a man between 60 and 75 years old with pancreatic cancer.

The CDR3 region is CASSPGTTPEQYF. CDR3 nucleotide sequence: TGCGCCAGCAGCCCTGGGACTACCCCAGAGCAGTACTTC. V and J are TRBV5-1 and TRBJ2-7; 7 positions agree with TRBD2. Germline CDR1 reads SGHRS; CDR2 reads YFSETQ. This CDR3 is built from 13 residues. Trimming removed 4 bases from V and 7 bases from J; junction bases left unmatched: 8.